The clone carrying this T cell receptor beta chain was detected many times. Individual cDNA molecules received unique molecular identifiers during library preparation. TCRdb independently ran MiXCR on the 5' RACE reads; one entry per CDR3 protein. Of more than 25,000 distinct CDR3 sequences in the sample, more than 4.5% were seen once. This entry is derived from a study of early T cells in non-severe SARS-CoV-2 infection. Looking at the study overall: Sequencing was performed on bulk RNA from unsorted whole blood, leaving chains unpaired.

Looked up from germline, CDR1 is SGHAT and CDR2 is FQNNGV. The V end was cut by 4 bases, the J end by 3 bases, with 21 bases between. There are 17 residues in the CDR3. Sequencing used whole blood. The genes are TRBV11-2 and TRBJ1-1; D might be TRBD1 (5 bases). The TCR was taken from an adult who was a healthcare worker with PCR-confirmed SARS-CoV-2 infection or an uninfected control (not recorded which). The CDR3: CASSSTPGGDGDTEAFF. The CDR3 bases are TGTGCCAGCAGCTCGACTCCAGGTGGGGACGGGGACACTGAAGCTTTCTTT.